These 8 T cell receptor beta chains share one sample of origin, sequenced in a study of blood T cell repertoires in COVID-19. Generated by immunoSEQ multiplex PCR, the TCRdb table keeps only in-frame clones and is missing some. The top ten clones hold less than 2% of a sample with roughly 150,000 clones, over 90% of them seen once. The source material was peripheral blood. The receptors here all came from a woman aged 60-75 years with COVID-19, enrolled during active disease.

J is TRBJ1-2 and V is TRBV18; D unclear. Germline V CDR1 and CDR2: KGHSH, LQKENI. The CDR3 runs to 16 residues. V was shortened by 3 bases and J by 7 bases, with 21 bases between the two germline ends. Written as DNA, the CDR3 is TGTGCCAGCTCACCTACTACAAGTACGGGTGTAGGTGGCTACACCTTC. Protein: CASSPTTSTGVGGYTF. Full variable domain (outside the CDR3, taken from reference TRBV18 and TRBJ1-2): NAGVMQNPRHLVRRRGQEARLRCSPMKGHSHVYWYRQLPEEGLKFMVYLQKENIIDESGMPKERFSAEFPKEGPSILRIQQVVRGDSAAYFCASSPTTSTGVGGYTFGSGTRLTVV.

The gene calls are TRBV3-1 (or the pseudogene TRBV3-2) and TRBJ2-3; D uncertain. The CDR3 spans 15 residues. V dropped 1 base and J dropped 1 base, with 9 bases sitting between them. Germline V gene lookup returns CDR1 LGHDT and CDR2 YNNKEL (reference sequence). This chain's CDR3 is CASSQVWQGTDTQYF. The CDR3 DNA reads TGTGCCAGCAGCCAAGTGTGGCAGGGCACAGATACGCAGTATTTT.

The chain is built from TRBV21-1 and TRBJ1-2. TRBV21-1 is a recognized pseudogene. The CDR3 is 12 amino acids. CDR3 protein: CASSFRGYGYTF. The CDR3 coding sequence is TGTGCCAGCAGCTTCCGGGGATATGGCTACACCTTC.

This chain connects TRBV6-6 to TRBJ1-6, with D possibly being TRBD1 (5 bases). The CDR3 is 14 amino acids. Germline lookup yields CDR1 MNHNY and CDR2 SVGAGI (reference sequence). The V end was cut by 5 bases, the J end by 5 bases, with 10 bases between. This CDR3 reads CASSHATDNSPLHF. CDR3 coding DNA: TGTGCCAGCAGTCACGCGACAGATAATTCACCCCTCCACTTT.

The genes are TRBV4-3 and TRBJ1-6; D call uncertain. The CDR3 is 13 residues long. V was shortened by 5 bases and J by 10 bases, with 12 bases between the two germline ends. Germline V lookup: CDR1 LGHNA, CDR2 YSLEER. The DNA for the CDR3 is TGCGCCAGCAGCTGGGGTGGCGGGTCACCCCTCCACTTT. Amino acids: CASSWGGGSPLHF.

The CDR3 DNA is TGTGCCATCAGTGCGACAGGGATCTCTGGAAACACCATATATTTT. The encoded protein is CAISATGISGNTIYF. The V and J genes are TRBV10-3 and TRBJ1-3, with 7 bases matching TRBD1. Unmatched junction bases numbered 3, after V lost 4 bases and J lost 0 bases. The CDR3 contains 15 residues. The germline CDR1 and CDR2 sequences are ENHRY and SYGVKD.

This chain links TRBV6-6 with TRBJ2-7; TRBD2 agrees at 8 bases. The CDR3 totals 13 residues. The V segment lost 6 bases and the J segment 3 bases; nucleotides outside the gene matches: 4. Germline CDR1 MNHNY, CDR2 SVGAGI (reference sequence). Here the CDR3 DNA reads TGTGCCAGCAGCACGGGAGGGGGCTACGAGCAGTACTTC. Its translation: CASSTGGGYEQYF.

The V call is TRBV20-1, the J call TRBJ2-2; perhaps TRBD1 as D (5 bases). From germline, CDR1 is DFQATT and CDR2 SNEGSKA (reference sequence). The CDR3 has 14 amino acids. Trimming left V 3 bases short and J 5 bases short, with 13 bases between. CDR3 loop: CSASRAGNTGELFF. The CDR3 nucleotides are TGCAGTGCTAGTCGAGCAGGGAATACCGGGGAGCTGTTTTTT.